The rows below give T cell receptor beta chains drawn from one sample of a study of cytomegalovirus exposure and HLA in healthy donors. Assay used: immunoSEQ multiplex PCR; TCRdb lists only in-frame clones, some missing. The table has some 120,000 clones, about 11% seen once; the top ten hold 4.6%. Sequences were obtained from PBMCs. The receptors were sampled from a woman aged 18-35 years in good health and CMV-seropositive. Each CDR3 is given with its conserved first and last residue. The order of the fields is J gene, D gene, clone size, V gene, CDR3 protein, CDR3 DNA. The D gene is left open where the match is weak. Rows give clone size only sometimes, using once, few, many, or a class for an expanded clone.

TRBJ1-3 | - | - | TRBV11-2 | CASSSLQGSGNTIYF | TGTGCCAGCAGCTCGCTGCAGGGGTCTGGAAACACCATATATTTT
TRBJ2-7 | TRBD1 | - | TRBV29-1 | CSVDGLQGNEDEQYF | TGCAGCGTTGACGGCCTACAGGGGAACGAGGACGAGCAGTACTTC
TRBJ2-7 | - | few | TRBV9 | CASSVEQGEQYF | TGTGCCAGCAGCGTAGAGCAGGGTGAGCAGTACTTC
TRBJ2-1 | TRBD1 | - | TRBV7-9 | CASSRVGTGAYNEQFF | TGTGCCAGCAGCCGAGTGGGGACAGGGGCATACAATGAGCAGTTCTTC
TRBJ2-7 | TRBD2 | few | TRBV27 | CASSTTGLAGVGQYF | TGTGCCAGCAGTACGACCGGACTAGCGGGAGTGGGTCAGTACTTC
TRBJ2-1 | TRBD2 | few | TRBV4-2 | CASSQDGGSGSSYNEQFF | TGTGCCAGCAGCCAAGATGGGGGTAGCGGGAGTTCCTACAATGAGCAGTTCTTC
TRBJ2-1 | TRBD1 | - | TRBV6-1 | CASRTGTQQFF | TGTGCCAGCAGGACAGGGACCCAGCAGTTCTTC
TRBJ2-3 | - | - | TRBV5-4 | CASSLVAGFERSTDTQYF | TGTGCCAGCAGCTTGGTCGCCGGGTTTGAGCGGAGCACAGATACGCAGTATTTT
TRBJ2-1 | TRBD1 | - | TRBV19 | CASSILDRVYNEQFF | TGTGCCAGTAGTATCCTTGACAGGGTGTATAATGAGCAGTTCTTC
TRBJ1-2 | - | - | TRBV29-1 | CRAGETGYGYTF | TGCAGAGCCGGGGAAACCGGCTATGGCTACACCTTC
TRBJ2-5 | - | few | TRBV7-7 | CASSLGRLVSGETQYF | TGTGCTAGCAGCTTAGGGAGGCTAGTCAGTGGGGAGACCCAGTACTTC
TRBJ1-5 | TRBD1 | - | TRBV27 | CASRLNGQGALGQPQHF | TGTGCCAGCAGATTAAACGGACAGGGGGCCCTCGGGCAGCCCCAGCATTTT
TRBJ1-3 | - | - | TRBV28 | CASSPPWAGNTIYF | TGTGCCAGCAGCCCCCCCTGGGCGGGAAACACCATATATTTT
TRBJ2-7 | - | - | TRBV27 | CASSLGPGSYEQYF | TGTGCCAGCAGTTTAGGTCCAGGGTCCTACGAGCAGTACTTC
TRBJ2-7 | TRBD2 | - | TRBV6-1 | CASSEQEAGGEQYF | TGTGCCAGCAGTGAACAAGAGGCCGGGGGGGAGCAGTACTTC